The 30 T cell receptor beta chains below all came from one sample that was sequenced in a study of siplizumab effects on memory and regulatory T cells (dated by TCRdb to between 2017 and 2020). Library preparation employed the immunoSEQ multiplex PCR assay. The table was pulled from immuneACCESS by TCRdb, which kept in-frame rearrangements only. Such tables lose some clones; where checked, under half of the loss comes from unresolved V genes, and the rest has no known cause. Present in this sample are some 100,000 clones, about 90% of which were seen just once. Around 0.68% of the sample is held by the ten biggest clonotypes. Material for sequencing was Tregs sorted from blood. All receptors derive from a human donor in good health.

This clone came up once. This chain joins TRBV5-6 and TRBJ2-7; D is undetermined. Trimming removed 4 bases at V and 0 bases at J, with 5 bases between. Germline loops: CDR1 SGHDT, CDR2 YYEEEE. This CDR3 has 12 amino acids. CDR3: CASSPGSYEQYF. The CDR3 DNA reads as TGTGCCAGCAGCCCGGGCTCCTACGAGCAGTACTTC.

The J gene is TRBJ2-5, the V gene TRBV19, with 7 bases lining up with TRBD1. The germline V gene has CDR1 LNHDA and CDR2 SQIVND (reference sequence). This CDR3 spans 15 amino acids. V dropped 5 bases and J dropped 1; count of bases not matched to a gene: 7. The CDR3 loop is CASSPRDRSQETQYF. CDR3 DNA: TGTGCCAGTAGTCCCCGGGACAGATCCCAAGAGACCCAGTACTTC.

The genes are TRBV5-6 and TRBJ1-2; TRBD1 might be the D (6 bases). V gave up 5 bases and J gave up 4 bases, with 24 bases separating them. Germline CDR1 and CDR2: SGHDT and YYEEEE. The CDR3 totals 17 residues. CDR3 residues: CASSPGTGFGFTYGYTF. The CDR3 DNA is TGTGCCAGCAGTCCCGGAACAGGGTTCGGCTTTACCTATGGCTACACCTTC.

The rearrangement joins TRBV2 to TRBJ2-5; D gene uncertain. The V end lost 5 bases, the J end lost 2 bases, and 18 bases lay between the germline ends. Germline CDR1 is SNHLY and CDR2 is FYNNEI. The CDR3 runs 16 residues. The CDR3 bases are TGTGCCAGCAGTTTTCAAGGTGGTAGTCCTCAAGAGACCCAGTACTTC. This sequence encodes CASSFQGGSPQETQYF.

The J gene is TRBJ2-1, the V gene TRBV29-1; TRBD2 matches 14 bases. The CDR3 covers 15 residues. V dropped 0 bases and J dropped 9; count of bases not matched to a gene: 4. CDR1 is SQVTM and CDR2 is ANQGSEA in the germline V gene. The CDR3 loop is CSVEEGLAGAGEQFF. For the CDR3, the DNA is TGCAGCGTTGAAGAGGGACTAGCGGGAGCGGGTGAGCAGTTCTTC.

The CDR3 DNA sequence: TGTGCCAGCAGTGGGCTTACGGACAGGTCTTGGACCTTC. Residues: CASSGLTDRSWTF. This sequence joins TRBV2 and TRBJ1-2; TRBD1 agrees at 7 bases. The length of the CDR3 is 13 residues. Germline V CDR1 and CDR2: SNHLY, FYNNEI. V was pared by 4 bases and J by 14 bases, with 13 bases of the junction left unmatched.

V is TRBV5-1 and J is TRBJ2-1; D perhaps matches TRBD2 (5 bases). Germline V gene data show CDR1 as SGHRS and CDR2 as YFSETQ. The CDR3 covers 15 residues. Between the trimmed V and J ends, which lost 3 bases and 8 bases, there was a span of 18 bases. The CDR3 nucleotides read TGCGCCAGCAGCTCGGACTTTTCATCCGCGGATGAGCAGTTCTTC. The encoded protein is CASSSDFSSADEQFF.

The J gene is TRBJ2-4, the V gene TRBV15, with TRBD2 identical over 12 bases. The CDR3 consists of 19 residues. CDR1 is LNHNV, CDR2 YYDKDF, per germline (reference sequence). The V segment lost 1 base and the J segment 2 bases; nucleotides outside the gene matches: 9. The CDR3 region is CATSRGVASGRATKNIQYF. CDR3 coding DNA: TGTGCCACCAGCAGAGGGGTAGCTAGCGGGAGGGCCACCAAAAACATTCAGTACTTC.

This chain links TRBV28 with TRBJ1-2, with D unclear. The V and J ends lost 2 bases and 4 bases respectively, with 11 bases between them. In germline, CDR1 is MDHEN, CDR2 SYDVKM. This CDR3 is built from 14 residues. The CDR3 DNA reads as TGTGCCAGCAGTTTAAGACCGGAAACCTATGGCTACACCTTC. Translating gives CASSLRPETYGYTF.

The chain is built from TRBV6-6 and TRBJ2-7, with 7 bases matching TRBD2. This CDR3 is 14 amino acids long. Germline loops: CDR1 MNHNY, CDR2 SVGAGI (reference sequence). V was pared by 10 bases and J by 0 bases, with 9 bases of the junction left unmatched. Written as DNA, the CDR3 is TGTGCCACCCTAGGGGCTAGCGGCTCCTACGAGCAGTACTTC. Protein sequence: CATLGASGSYEQYF.

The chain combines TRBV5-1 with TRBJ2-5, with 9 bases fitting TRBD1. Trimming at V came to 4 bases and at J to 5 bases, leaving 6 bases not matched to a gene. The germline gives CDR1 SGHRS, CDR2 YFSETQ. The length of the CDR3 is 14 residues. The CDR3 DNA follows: TGCGCCAGCAGCATACAGGGGGCAGGGGAGACCCAGTACTTC. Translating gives CASSIQGAGETQYF.

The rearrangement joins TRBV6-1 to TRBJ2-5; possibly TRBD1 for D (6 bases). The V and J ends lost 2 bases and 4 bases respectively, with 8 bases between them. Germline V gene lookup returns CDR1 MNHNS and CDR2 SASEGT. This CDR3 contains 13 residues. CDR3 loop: CASSEQGTETQYF. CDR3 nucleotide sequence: TGTGCCAGCAGTGAACAGGGGACAGAGACCCAGTACTTC.

The CDR3 here is CAWSGTLQNQPQHF. CDR3 nucleotide sequence: TGTGCCTGGAGTGGAACACTACAAAATCAGCCCCAGCATTTT. This chain links TRBV30 with TRBJ1-5; D is unresolved. The ends were cut back, 1 base at V and 4 bases at J, with 11 bases in the middle. The CDR3 extends over 14 amino acids. CDR1 GTSNPN and CDR2 SVGIG come from the germline V gene (reference sequence). The entire variable domain, with the rest obtained from reference TRBV30 and TRBJ1-5, is as follows: SQTIHQWPATLVQPVGSPLSLECTVEGTSNPNLYWYRQAAGRGLQLLFYSVGIGQISSEVPQNLSASRPQDRQFILSSKKLLLSDSGFYLCAWSGTLQNQPQHFGDGTRLSIL.

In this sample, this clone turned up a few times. The CDR3 DNA reads TGTGCCAGCAGCTTGGCCCAGGATAGCAATCAGCCCCAGCATTTT. As protein: CASSLAQDSNQPQHF. The J gene is TRBJ1-5, the V gene TRBV5-5; no firm D call. Trimming cost V 0 bases and J 0 bases, with 7 bases left between them. The CDR3 is made up of 15 amino acids. Germline V gene data show CDR1 as SGHKS and CDR2 as YYEKEE (reference sequence).

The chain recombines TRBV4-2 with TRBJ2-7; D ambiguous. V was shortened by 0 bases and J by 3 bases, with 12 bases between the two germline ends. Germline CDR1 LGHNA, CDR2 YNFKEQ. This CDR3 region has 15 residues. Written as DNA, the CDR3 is TGTGCCAGCAGCCAAGATCCTGTGGTATACTACGAGCAGTACTTC. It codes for CASSQDPVVYYEQYF.

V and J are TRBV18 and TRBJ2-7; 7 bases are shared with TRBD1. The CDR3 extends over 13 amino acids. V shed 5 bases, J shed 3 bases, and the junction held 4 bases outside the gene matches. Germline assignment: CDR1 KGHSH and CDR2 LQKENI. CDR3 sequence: CASSEGANYEQYF. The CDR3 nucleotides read TGTGCCAGCTCAGAGGGGGCTAACTACGAGCAGTACTTC.

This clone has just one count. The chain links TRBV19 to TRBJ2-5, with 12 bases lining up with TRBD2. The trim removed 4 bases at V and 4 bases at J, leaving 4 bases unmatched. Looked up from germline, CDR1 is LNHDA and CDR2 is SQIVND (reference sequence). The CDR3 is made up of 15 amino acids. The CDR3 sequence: CASSTAGLAGETQYF. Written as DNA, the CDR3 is TGTGCCAGTAGTACCGCGGGACTAGCGGGAGAGACCCAGTACTTC.

The CDR3 sequence is CASSPGLAASTDTQYF. The DNA for the CDR3 is TGTGCCAGCAGCCCCGGACTAGCGGCTAGCACAGATACGCAGTATTTT. The chain carries TRBV11-3 and TRBJ2-3; TRBD2 aligns across 10 bases. Trimming took 5 bases from V and 0 from J; bases not matched to a gene: 5. The germline V gene encodes CDR1 SGHNT and CDR2 YENEEA. The CDR3 contains 16 residues.

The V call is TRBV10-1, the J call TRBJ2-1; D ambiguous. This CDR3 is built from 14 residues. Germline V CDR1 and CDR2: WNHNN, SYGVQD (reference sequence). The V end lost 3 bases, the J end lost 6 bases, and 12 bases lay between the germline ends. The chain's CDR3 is CASSENPVGNEQFF. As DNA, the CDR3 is TGCGCCAGCAGTGAAAACCCTGTGGGCAATGAGCAGTTCTTC.

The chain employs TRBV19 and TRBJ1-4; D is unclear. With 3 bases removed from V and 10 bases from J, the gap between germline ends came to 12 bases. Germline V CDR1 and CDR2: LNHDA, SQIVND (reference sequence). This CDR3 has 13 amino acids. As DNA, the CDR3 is TGTGCCAGTAGTATCCCGCGGGATGGAAAACTGTTTTTT. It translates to CASSIPRDGKLFF. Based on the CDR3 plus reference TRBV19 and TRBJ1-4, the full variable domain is DGGITQSPKYLFRKEGQNVTLSCEQNLNHDAMYWYRQDPGQGLRLIYYSQIVNDFQKGDIAEGYSVSREKKESFPLTVTSAQKNPTAFYLCASSIPRDGKLFFGSGTQLSVL.

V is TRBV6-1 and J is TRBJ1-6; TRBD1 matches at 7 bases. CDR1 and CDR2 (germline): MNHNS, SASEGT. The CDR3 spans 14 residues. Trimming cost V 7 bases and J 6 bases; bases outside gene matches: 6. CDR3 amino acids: CASIVTGANSPLHF. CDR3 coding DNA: TGTGCCAGCATTGTCACAGGGGCTAATTCACCCCTCCACTTT.

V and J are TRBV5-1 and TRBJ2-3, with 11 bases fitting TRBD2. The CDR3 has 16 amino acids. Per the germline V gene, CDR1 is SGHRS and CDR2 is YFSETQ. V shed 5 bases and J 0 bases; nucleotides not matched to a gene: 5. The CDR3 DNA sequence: TGCGCCAGCAGGGGGACTAGCGGAACTAGCACAGATACGCAGTATTTT. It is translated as CASRGTSGTSTDTQYF. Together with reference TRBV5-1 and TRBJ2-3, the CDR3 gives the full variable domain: KAGVTQTPRYLIKTRGQQVTLSCSPISGHRSVSWYQQTPGQGLQFLFEYFSETQRNKGNFPGRFSGRQFSNSRSEMNVSTLELGDSALYLCASRGTSGTSTDTQYFGPGTRLTVL.

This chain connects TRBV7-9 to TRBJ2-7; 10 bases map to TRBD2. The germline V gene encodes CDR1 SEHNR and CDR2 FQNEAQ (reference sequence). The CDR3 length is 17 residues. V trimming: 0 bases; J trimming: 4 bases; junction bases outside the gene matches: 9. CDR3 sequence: CASSLAVASGRGYEQYF. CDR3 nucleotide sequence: TGTGCCAGCAGCTTAGCGGTGGCTAGCGGGAGAGGGTACGAGCAGTACTTC.

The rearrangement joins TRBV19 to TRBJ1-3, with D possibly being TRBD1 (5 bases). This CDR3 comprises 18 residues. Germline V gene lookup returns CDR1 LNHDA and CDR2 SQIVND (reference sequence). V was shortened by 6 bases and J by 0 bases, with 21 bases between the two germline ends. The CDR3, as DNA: TGTGCCAGTAGAACACCGCCTACAGGACCCTACTCTGGAAACACCATATATTTT. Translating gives CASRTPPTGPYSGNTIYF.

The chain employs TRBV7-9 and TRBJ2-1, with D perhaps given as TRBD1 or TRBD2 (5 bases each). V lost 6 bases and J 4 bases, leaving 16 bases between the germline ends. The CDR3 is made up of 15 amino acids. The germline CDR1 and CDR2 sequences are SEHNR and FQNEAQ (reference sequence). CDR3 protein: CASSVPGTKYNEQFF. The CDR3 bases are TGTGCCAGCAGTGTCCCAGGGACCAAGTACAATGAGCAGTTCTTC.

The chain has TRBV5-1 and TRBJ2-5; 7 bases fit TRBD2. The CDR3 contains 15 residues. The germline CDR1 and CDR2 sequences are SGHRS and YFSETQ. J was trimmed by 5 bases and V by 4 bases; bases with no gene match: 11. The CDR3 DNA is TGCGCCAGCAGCATGTTGACGGGAGGTCAGGAGACCCAGTACTTC. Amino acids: CASSMLTGGQETQYF.

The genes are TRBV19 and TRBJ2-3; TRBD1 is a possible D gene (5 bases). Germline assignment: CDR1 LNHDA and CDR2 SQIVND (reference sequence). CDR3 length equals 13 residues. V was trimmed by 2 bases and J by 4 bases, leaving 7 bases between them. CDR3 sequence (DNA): TGTGCCAGTAGTATACAGGGTGCAGATACGCAGTATTTT. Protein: CASSIQGADTQYF.

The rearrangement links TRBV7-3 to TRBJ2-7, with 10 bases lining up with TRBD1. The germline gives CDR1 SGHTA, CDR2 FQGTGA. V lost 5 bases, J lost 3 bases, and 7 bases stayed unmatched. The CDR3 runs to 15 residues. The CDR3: CASSLLGQGNYEQYF. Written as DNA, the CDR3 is TGTGCCAGCAGCCTCTTGGGACAGGGGAACTACGAGCAGTACTTC.

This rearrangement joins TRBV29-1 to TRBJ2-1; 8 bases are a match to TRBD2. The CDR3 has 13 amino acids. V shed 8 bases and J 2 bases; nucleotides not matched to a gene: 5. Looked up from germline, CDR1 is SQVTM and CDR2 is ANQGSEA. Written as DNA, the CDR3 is TGCAGCCCACGGGAGGGACCCTACAATGAGCAGTTCTTC. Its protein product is CSPREGPYNEQFF.

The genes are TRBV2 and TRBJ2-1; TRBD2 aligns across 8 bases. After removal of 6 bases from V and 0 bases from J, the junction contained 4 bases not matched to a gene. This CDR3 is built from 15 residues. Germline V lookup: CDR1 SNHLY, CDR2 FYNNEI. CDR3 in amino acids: CASSATSGSYNEQFF. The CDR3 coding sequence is TGTGCCAGCAGCGCCACTAGCGGCTCCTACAATGAGCAGTTCTTC.